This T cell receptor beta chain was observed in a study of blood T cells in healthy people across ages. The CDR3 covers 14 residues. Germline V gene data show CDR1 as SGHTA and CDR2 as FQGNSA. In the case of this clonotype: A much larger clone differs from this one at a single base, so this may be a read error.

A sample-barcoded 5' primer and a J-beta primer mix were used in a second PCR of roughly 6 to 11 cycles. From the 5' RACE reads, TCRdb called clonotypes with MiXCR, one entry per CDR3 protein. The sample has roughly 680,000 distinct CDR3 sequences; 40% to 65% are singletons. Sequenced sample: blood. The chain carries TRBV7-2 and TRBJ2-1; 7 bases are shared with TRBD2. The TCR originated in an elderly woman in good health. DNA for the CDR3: TGTGCCGGCAGCGGGGAGTTTTCCTACAATGAGCAGTTCTTC. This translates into CAGSGEFSYNEQFF.